The rows below give T cell receptor beta chains drawn from one sample of a study of blood T cell repertoires in COVID-19. Using immunoSEQ multiplex PCR, the repertoire was profiled, and TCRdb retains in-frame clones only, with some absent. Among over 150,000 clones listed, 90% to 95% were seen once. The sample consisted of peripheral blood. The receptors stem from a man aged 45-60 years with acute or convalescent COVID-19. CDR3s include the opening cysteine and the closing phenylalanine or tryptophan. A D gene is named only where the DNA matches it firmly. Clone size is stated in some rows and not others, as once, few, many or a class when expanded.

d_call: NA; v_call: TRBV2; clone_size: NA; j_call: TRBJ1-5; cdr3_aa: CASNRRSNQPQHF; cdr3_nt: TGTGCCAGCAACCGCAGGAGCAATCAGCCCCAGCATTTT
d_call: TRBD2; v_call: TRBV4-1; clone_size: NA; j_call: TRBJ2-1; cdr3_aa: CASSQMGLAASSSYNEQFF; cdr3_nt: TGCGCCAGCAGCCAAATGGGACTAGCGGCTTCGAGCTCCTACAATGAGCAGTTCTTC
d_call: NA; v_call: TRBV29-1; clone_size: NA; j_call: TRBJ1-1; cdr3_aa: CSASIRGTEAFF; cdr3_nt: TGCAGCGCCTCGATCAGGGGCACTGAAGCTTTCTTT
d_call: NA; v_call: TRBV6-2/TRBV6-3; clone_size: NA; j_call: TRBJ2-3; cdr3_aa: CASSYDGRTDTQYF; cdr3_nt: TGTGCCAGCAGTTACGACGGGAGAACAGATACGCAGTATTTT
d_call: NA; v_call: TRBV4-1; clone_size: once; j_call: TRBJ2-7; cdr3_aa: CASSQDVTAAYEQYF; cdr3_nt: TGCGCCAGCAGCCAAGACGTAACAGCCGCTTACGAGCAGTACTTC
d_call: NA; v_call: TRBV13; clone_size: NA; j_call: TRBJ1-6; cdr3_aa: CASSLGDATYNSPLHF; cdr3_nt: TGTGCCAGCAGCTTAGGCGACGCGACTTATAATTCACCCCTCCACTTT
d_call: TRBD1; v_call: TRBV27; clone_size: NA; j_call: TRBJ1-2; cdr3_aa: CASSLSNDRGVYGYTF; cdr3_nt: TGTGCCAGCAGTTTATCGAACGACAGGGGTGTCTATGGCTACACCTTC
d_call: TRBD1; v_call: TRBV29-1; clone_size: NA; j_call: TRBJ2-6; cdr3_aa: CSVLTRDREDSGANVLTF; cdr3_nt: TGCAGCGTACTAACTCGGGACAGGGAAGACTCTGGGGCCAACGTCCTGACTTTC
d_call: NA; v_call: TRBV4-1; clone_size: NA; j_call: TRBJ2-5; cdr3_aa: CASSLGGVPETQYF; cdr3_nt: TGCGCCAGCAGCCTTGGGGGCGTCCCGGAGACCCAGTACTTC
d_call: TRBD2; v_call: TRBV27; clone_size: NA; j_call: TRBJ2-3; cdr3_aa: CASSVTSGDTQYF; cdr3_nt: TGTGCCAGCAGTGTTACTAGCGGAGATACGCAGTATTTT
d_call: NA; v_call: TRBV11-2; clone_size: NA; j_call: TRBJ2-3; cdr3_aa: CASSPRPRLDGGDTQYF; cdr3_nt: TGTGCCAGCAGCCCCAGACCCAGGCTTGACGGTGGAGATACGCAGTATTTT
d_call: NA; v_call: TRBV19; clone_size: NA; j_call: TRBJ2-5; cdr3_aa: CASSIAVGGETQYF; cdr3_nt: TGTGCCAGTAGTATAGCGGTGGGGGGAGAGACCCAGTACTTC
d_call: TRBD2; v_call: TRBV3-1/TRBV3-2; clone_size: NA; j_call: TRBJ2-7; cdr3_aa: CASSQVKLAGAPPFYEQYF; cdr3_nt: TGTGCCAGCAGCCAAGTAAAACTAGCGGGAGCCCCACCCTTCTACGAGCAGTACTTC
d_call: NA; v_call: TRBV6-4; clone_size: NA; j_call: TRBJ1-1; cdr3_aa: CASSPGTLIPNTEAFF; cdr3_nt: TGTGCCAGCAGCCCCGGGACACTGATTCCGAACACTGAAGCTTTCTTT
d_call: TRBD1; v_call: TRBV24-1; clone_size: few; j_call: TRBJ1-4; cdr3_aa: CATSDHQTGEKEKLFF; cdr3_nt: TGTGCCACCAGTGACCACCAGACAGGGGAGAAGGAAAAACTGTTTTTT
d_call: TRBD2; v_call: TRBV28; clone_size: few; j_call: TRBJ2-3; cdr3_aa: CASSLFGLAGGADTQYF; cdr3_nt: TGTGCCAGCAGTTTATTTGGACTAGCGGGAGGCGCAGATACGCAGTATTTT
d_call: NA; v_call: TRBV5-1; clone_size: few; j_call: TRBJ1-6; cdr3_aa: CASSLWQGTNSPLHF; cdr3_nt: TGCGCCAGCAGCTTGTGGCAGGGAACTAATTCACCCCTCCACTTT
d_call: TRBD2; v_call: TRBV24-1; clone_size: once; j_call: TRBJ2-1; cdr3_aa: CATSEHSGRAIDEQFF; cdr3_nt: TGTGCCACCAGTGAGCATAGCGGGAGGGCCATCGATGAGCAGTTCTTC
d_call: NA; v_call: TRBV28; clone_size: NA; j_call: TRBJ1-5; cdr3_aa: CASHLHGRENQPQHF; cdr3_nt: TGTGCCAGCCACCTACACGGCAGGGAAAATCAGCCCCAGCATTTT
d_call: TRBD1; v_call: TRBV4-3; clone_size: NA; j_call: TRBJ2-3; cdr3_aa: CASSQGDRVTDTQYF; cdr3_nt: TGCGCCAGCAGCCAAGGGGACAGGGTTACAGATACGCAGTATTTT
d_call: TRBD2; v_call: TRBV7-2; clone_size: NA; j_call: TRBJ2-5; cdr3_aa: CASSSSGGRWGTQYF; cdr3_nt: TGTGCCAGCAGCTCCTCCGGCGGGAGGTGGGGGACCCAGTACTTC
d_call: TRBD1; v_call: TRBV2; clone_size: NA; j_call: TRBJ1-4; cdr3_aa: CASSGTGQNEKLFF; cdr3_nt: TGTGCCAGCAGTGGGACGGGACAGAATGAAAAACTGTTTTTT
d_call: NA; v_call: TRBV27; clone_size: NA; j_call: TRBJ1-1; cdr3_aa: CASSPFPPRAGFTEAFF; cdr3_nt: TGTGCCAGCAGTCCTTTCCCACCCAGGGCAGGCTTTACTGAAGCTTTCTTT
d_call: NA; v_call: TRBV11-2; clone_size: NA; j_call: TRBJ1-5; cdr3_aa: CASSLGTGQNQPQHF; cdr3_nt: TGTGCCAGCAGCTTAGGAACAGGGCAGAATCAGCCCCAGCATTTT
d_call: TRBD2; v_call: TRBV5-5; clone_size: NA; j_call: TRBJ2-7; cdr3_aa: CASSFAGGSYEQYF; cdr3_nt: TGTGCCAGCAGCTTCGCGGGAGGGTCTTACGAGCAGTACTTC
d_call: NA; v_call: TRBV6-1; clone_size: NA; j_call: TRBJ2-6; cdr3_aa: CASSEDWGPGANVLTF; cdr3_nt: TGTGCCAGCAGTGAAGATTGGGGCCCTGGGGCCAACGTCCTGACTTTC
d_call: TRBD1; v_call: TRBV27; clone_size: NA; j_call: TRBJ1-6; cdr3_aa: CASSFTGTGGTPLHF; cdr3_nt: TGTGCCAGCAGTTTTACCGGGACAGGGGGTACACCCCTCCACTTT
d_call: TRBD1; v_call: TRBV7-6; clone_size: NA; j_call: TRBJ1-1; cdr3_aa: CASSSSLDRGFTEAFF; cdr3_nt: TGTGCCAGCAGCTCGTCTTTGGACAGGGGTTTCACTGAAGCTTTCTTT
d_call: NA; v_call: TRBV5-1; clone_size: NA; j_call: TRBJ1-4; cdr3_aa: CASTRDGRGEKLFF; cdr3_nt: TGCGCCAGCACCCGAGACGGTCGAGGTGAAAAACTGTTTTTT
d_call: NA; v_call: TRBV27; clone_size: NA; j_call: TRBJ1-5; cdr3_aa: CASSLKFPPGHSNQPQHF; cdr3_nt: TGTGCCAGCAGTTTAAAATTTCCCCCGGGACACAGCAATCAGCCCCAGCATTTT
d_call: NA; v_call: TRBV2; clone_size: once; j_call: TRBJ1-2; cdr3_aa: CASYRVGYTF; cdr3_nt: TGTGCCAGCTACAGGGTTGGCTACACCTTC
d_call: TRBD1; v_call: TRBV24-1; clone_size: once; j_call: TRBJ1-4; cdr3_aa: CATSDSSVAGGEKLFF; cdr3_nt: TGTGCCACCAGTGACTCTTCTGTGGCAGGGGGCGAAAAACTGTTTTTT
d_call: TRBD2; v_call: TRBV7-3; clone_size: NA; j_call: TRBJ2-1; cdr3_aa: CASSLSRTSAVNEQFF; cdr3_nt: TGTGCCAGCAGCTTATCGCGAACTAGCGCCGTCAATGAGCAGTTCTTC
d_call: NA; v_call: TRBV11-2; clone_size: NA; j_call: TRBJ1-4; cdr3_aa: CASSYAPGETNEKLFF; cdr3_nt: TGTGCCAGCAGCTACGCCCCCGGGGAAACTAATGAAAAACTGTTTTTT
d_call: TRBD2; v_call: TRBV5-4; clone_size: NA; j_call: TRBJ2-2; cdr3_aa: CASSLESGGAGELFF; cdr3_nt: TGTGCCAGCAGCTTGGAAAGCGGGGGGGCCGGGGAGCTGTTTTTT
d_call: NA; v_call: TRBV7-3; clone_size: NA; j_call: TRBJ2-2; cdr3_aa: CASSFVSRGDTGELFF; cdr3_nt: TGTGCCAGCAGCTTTGTCAGCAGGGGCGACACCGGGGAGCTGTTTTTT
d_call: NA; v_call: TRBV18; clone_size: NA; j_call: TRBJ2-2; cdr3_aa: CASSPGQINTGELFF; cdr3_nt: TGTGCCAGCTCACCAGGACAAATCAACACCGGGGAGCTGTTTTTT
d_call: TRBD1; v_call: TRBV6-6; clone_size: NA; j_call: TRBJ1-5; cdr3_aa: CASSYAGQGIQPQHF; cdr3_nt: TGTGCCAGCAGTTACGCGGGACAGGGGATTCAGCCCCAGCATTTT
d_call: TRBD2; v_call: TRBV6-5; clone_size: NA; j_call: TRBJ2-7; cdr3_aa: CASRTSGSYEQYF; cdr3_nt: TGTGCCAGCAGGACTAGCGGGAGCTACGAGCAGTACTTC
d_call: NA; v_call: TRBV12-3/TRBV12-4; clone_size: once; j_call: TRBJ1-4; cdr3_aa: CASSLSGNEKLFF; cdr3_nt: TGTGCCAGCAGTTTGTCGGGAAATGAAAAACTGTTTTTT
d_call: NA; v_call: TRBV19; clone_size: once; j_call: TRBJ2-7; cdr3_aa: CASSPVRGYEQYF; cdr3_nt: TGTGCCAGTAGCCCCGTAAGGGGATACGAGCAGTACTTC
d_call: NA; v_call: TRBV3-1/TRBV3-2; clone_size: NA; j_call: TRBJ1-4; cdr3_aa: CASSQYRDRALFF; cdr3_nt: TGTGCCAGCAGCCAATACAGGGACCGGGCTCTGTTTTTT
d_call: TRBD2; v_call: TRBV9; clone_size: NA; j_call: TRBJ2-7; cdr3_aa: CASRALAGGPYFYEQYF; cdr3_nt: TGTGCCAGCAGGGCCCTAGCGGGAGGGCCATATTTCTACGAGCAGTACTTC
d_call: NA; v_call: TRBV24-1; clone_size: NA; j_call: TRBJ2-7; cdr3_aa: CATSDAGGSRSYEQYF; cdr3_nt: TGTGCCACCAGTGACGCCGGGGGTAGCAGGAGTTACGAGCAGTACTTC
d_call: NA; v_call: TRBV6-5; clone_size: NA; j_call: TRBJ1-2; cdr3_aa: CASRRGTNYGYTF; cdr3_nt: TGTGCCAGCCGGCGAGGGACTAACTATGGCTACACCTTC
d_call: NA; v_call: TRBV28; clone_size: NA; j_call: TRBJ2-7; cdr3_aa: CASSQDNSYEQYF; cdr3_nt: TGTGCCAGCAGTCAGGACAATTCCTACGAGCAGTACTTC
d_call: NA; v_call: TRBV30; clone_size: NA; j_call: TRBJ1-4; cdr3_aa: CAWGFGTNEKLFF; cdr3_nt: TGTGCCTGGGGTTTCGGGACTAATGAAAAACTGTTTTTT
d_call: NA; v_call: TRBV9; clone_size: NA; j_call: TRBJ1-2; cdr3_aa: CARRARPGGEGYTF; cdr3_nt: TGTGCCCGCCGCGCCCGGCCGGGCGGGGAGGGCTACACCTTC
d_call: TRBD2; v_call: TRBV4-3; clone_size: NA; j_call: TRBJ2-1; cdr3_aa: CASSGGVSSGYNEQFF; cdr3_nt: TGCGCCAGCAGCGGAGGGGTTAGTAGCGGGTACAATGAGCAGTTCTTC
d_call: NA; v_call: TRBV28; clone_size: NA; j_call: TRBJ2-6; cdr3_aa: CASSLSGANVLTF; cdr3_nt: TGTGCCAGCAGCCTATCTGGGGCCAACGTCCTGACTTTC
d_call: TRBD1; v_call: TRBV24-1; clone_size: NA; j_call: TRBJ2-1; cdr3_aa: CATSDSWGDRYNEQFF; cdr3_nt: TGTGCCACCAGTGATTCTTGGGGGGACAGGTACAATGAGCAGTTCTTC